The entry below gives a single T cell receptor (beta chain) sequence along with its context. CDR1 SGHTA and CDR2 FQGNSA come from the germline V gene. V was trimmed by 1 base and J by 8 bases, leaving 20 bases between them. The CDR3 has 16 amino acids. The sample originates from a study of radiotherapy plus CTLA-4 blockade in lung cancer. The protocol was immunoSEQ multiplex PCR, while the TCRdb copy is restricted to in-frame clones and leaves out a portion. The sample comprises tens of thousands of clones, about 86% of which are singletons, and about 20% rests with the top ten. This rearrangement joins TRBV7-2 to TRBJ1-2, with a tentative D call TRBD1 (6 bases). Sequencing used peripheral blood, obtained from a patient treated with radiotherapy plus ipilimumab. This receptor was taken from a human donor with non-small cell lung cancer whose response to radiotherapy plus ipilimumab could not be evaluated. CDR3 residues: CASSLGEQGPYGGYTF. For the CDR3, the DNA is TGTGCCAGCAGCTTAGGGGAACAGGGACCATATGGAGGCTACACCTTC.